The 32 T cell receptor beta chains in this list originate from one sample, sequenced in a study of T cell clonality in common variable immunodeficiency. The table came from immunoSEQ multiplex PCR; TCRdb's copy has only in-frame clones and leaves some out. The record shows about 66,000 clones for this sample, with no singletons present. Sequenced material: peripheral blood mononuclear cells. These receptors all come from a person aged 18 to 75 in good health.

This clone was counted between two and nine times. The read terminates 3 residues before the CDR3 end, so the remaining end is supplied by the germline J gene. This rearrangement joins TRBV19 to TRBJ1-3, with 9 bases matching TRBD1. The length of the CDR3 is 13 residues. The germline V gene has CDR1 LNHDA and CDR2 SQIVND (reference sequence). V trimming: 11 bases; J trimming: 1 base; junction bases outside the gene matches: 3. This CDR3 reads CAGGTGSGNTIYF. Partial CDR3 DNA: TGTGCCGGCGGGACAGGGTCTGGAAACACC. The full variable domain, completed using reference TRBV19 and TRBJ1-3, is DGGITQSPKYLFRKEGQNVTLSCEQNLNHDAMYWYRQDPGQGLRLIYYSQIVNDFQKGDIAEGYSVSREKKESFPLTVTSAQKNPTAFYLCAGGTGSGNTIYFGEGSWLTVV.

This clone was detected ten times or more. The sequenced fragment ends 3 residues before the CDR3 boundary, so the rest is inferred from the germline J gene. The V gene is TRBV5-1, the J gene TRBJ2-7; the match to TRBD2 covers 7 bases. Unmatched junction bases numbered 5, after V lost 0 bases and J lost 2 bases. Germline V gene lookup returns CDR1 SGHRS and CDR2 YFSETQ. The CDR3 extends over 15 amino acids. The sequenced CDR3 bases are TGCGCCAGCAGCTTGGGGGCGGGAGTCGCCTACGAG. Its translation: CASSLGAGVAYE. The full CDR3 protein is CASSLGAGVAYEQYF. Complete variable domain (other parts from reference TRBV5-1 and TRBJ2-7): KAGVTQTPRYLIKTRGQQVTLSCSPISGHRSVSWYQQTPGQGLQFLFEYFSETQRNKGNFPGRFSGRQFSNSRSEMNVSTLELGDSALYLCASSLGAGVAYEQYFGPGTRLTVT.

This clone was seen only a few times. The CDR3 goes on 3 residues after the read ends, and that part is filled in from the germline J gene. The chain couples TRBV23-1 to TRBJ1-2; D not resolved. TRBV23-1 is sorted into the ORF group, with uncertain function. The CDR3 contains 12 residues. V was cut by 2 bases and J by 7 bases, with 8 bases left in between. The CDR3 loop reads CASSQTRAGYTF. The DNA read from the CDR3 is TGCGCCAGCAGTCAAACGAGGGCTGGC.

In its sample, this clone was seen many times. Sequencing ends 3 residues short of the CDR3 end; the germline J gene provides the rest. This rearrangement joins TRBV28 to TRBJ2-1; TRBD1 matches 8 bases. Trimming at V came to 10 bases and at J to 9 bases, leaving 17 bases not matched to a gene. There are 15 residues in the CDR3. Per germline, CDR1 MDHEN and CDR2 SYDVKM. The DNA read from the CDR3 is TGTGCCACAAGAAATGGGGGGACAGGAGGAGGTGAG. This encodes CATRNGGTGGGE. The complete CDR3 reads CATRNGGTGGGEQFF.

This clone was recorded many times. The germline gene is not matched at one end of the junction; a read error may be the cause. The CDR3 extends 3 residues past the end of the read, so its final part is completed from the germline J gene. The chain couples TRBV4-2 to TRBJ2-3; 16 bases are shared with TRBD2. The V gene's germline CDR1 is LGHNA and CDR2 YNFKEQ. The CDR3 sequence is 18 residues long. CDR3 sequence reads: CASSHLGLAGGSTDTQYF. The sequenced CDR3 bases are TGCGCCAGCAGCCATTTGGGACTAGCGGGAGGGAGCACAGATACG.

The sample holds many counts of this clone. The read ends 3 residues shy of where the CDR3 ends; the end is completed using the germline J gene. This chain uses TRBV30 with TRBJ1-5; 8 positions match TRBD1. There are 13 residues in the CDR3. V was pared by 0 bases and J by 7 bases, with 2 bases of the junction left unmatched. Germline V gene sequence: CDR1 GTSNPN, CDR2 SVGIG (reference sequence). This chain's CDR3 is CAWSVQGGQPQHF. CDR3 bases read: TGTGCCTGGAGTGTACAGGGGGGACAGCCC. Complete variable domain (other parts from reference TRBV30 and TRBJ1-5): SQTIHQWPATLVQPVGSPLSLECTVEGTSNPNLYWYRQAAGRGLQLLFYSVGIGQISSEVPQNLSASRPQDRQFILSSKKLLLSDSGFYLCAWSVQGGQPQHFGDGTRLSIL.

This clone was recorded at least ten times. The CDR3 extends 3 residues past the end of the read, so its final part is completed from the germline J gene. The chain links TRBV5-4 to TRBJ2-3, with a weak D call TRBD2 (6 bases). Germline CDR1 reads SGHNT; CDR2 reads YYREEE (reference sequence). Trimming removed 4 bases from V and 1 base from J, with 13 bases in between. The CDR3 is made up of 15 amino acids. Incomplete CDR3 DNA: TGTGCCAGCAGCCCGCGCGGGATCCGCACAGATACG. Translated, it gives CASSPRGIRTDT. The whole CDR3 reads CASSPRGIRTDTQYF.

The table lists this clone with many counts. The sequenced part of the CDR3 DNA is TGCAGCGAATCCGGGACAGGGGTGCCCCCTCTCGAG. It specifies CSESGTGVPPLE. The whole CDR3 sequence reads CSESGTGVPPLEQYF. The V call is TRBV29-1, the J call TRBJ2-7, with 10 bases fitting TRBD1. The sequence runs out 3 residues before the end of the CDR3; the remainder is reconstructed from the germline J gene. Germline V CDR1 and CDR2: SQVTM, ANQGSEA. This CDR3 has 15 residues. The V segment lost 7 bases and the J segment 6 bases; nucleotides outside the gene matches: 15.

In its sample, this clone was seen many times. The DNA ends 3 residues before the CDR3 does, and the rest of the CDR3 is filled in from the germline J gene. The chain links TRBV5-1 to TRBJ1-1; D is uncertain. Trimming shortened V by 0 bases and J by 1 base, and 22 bases separated the two germline ends. The germline CDR1 and CDR2 sequences are SGHRS and YFSETQ. The CDR3 is made up of 19 amino acids. CDR3 residues: CASSLVTAGGGRGNTEAFF. The sequenced CDR3 bases are TGCGCCAGCAGCTTGGTAACAGCGGGCGGCGGGCGGGGGAACACTGAA. Full variable domain (missing parts from reference TRBV5-1 and TRBJ1-1): KAGVTQTPRYLIKTRGQQVTLSCSPISGHRSVSWYQQTPGQGLQFLFEYFSETQRNKGNFPGRFSGRQFSNSRSEMNVSTLELGDSALYLCASSLVTAGGGRGNTEAFFGQGTRLTVV.

The table lists this clone with many counts. The observed sequence ends 3 residues before the CDR3 terminus, with the missing tail filled in from the germline J gene. The chain combines TRBV7-8 with TRBJ1-5; 9 nucleotides align to TRBD1. The CDR3 has 15 residues. The J segment lost 6 bases and the V segment lost 5 bases, leaving 8 bases of the junction unmatched. Germline assignment: CDR1 SGHVS and CDR2 FQNEAQ. The sequenced CDR3 bases are TGTGCCAGCAGCGACACAGGGGGCTTAGGTCAGCCC. This codes for CASSDTGGLGQP. The entire CDR3 protein reads CASSDTGGLGQPQHF.

The sample holds many counts of this clone. The read ends 3 residues shy of where the CDR3 ends; the end is completed using the germline J gene. The V and J genes are TRBV7-3 and TRBJ2-1, with 10 bases that match TRBD2. The J segment lost 3 bases and the V segment lost 1 base, leaving 0 bases of the junction unmatched. Germline values: CDR1 SGHTA, CDR2 FQGTGA. The length of the CDR3 is 15 residues. The CDR3 sequence: CASSLRTSGYNEQFF. The sequenced part of the CDR3 DNA is TGTGCCAGCAGCTTAAGGACTAGCGGCTACAATGAG.

In its sample, this clone was seen many times. The CDR3 end lies 3 residues beyond the end of the read and is filled in from the germline J gene. V gene TRBV7-3 combines with J gene TRBJ2-5; a weak D match, TRBD1 (6 bases). This CDR3 region has 16 residues. The germline V gene encodes CDR1 SGHTA and CDR2 FQGTGA. The ends were cut back, 5 bases at V and 5 bases at J, with 21 bases in the middle. The part of the CDR3 DNA that was read is TGTGCCAGCAGCCGGGTCGCTACTATCCAGGGGGAGACC. It encodes CASSRVATIQGET. The entire CDR3 protein is CASSRVATIQGETQYF.

There are many counts of this clone. The read ends 3 residues shy of where the CDR3 ends; the end is completed using the germline J gene. The J gene is TRBJ2-5, the V gene TRBV5-1; 9 positions agree with TRBD2. The CDR3 contains 16 residues. The germline V gene encodes CDR1 SGHRS and CDR2 YFSETQ. Trimming took 3 bases from V and 1 from J; bases not matched to a gene: 7. The CDR3 protein is CASSSTIAGVQETQYF. CDR3 bases read: TGCGCCAGCAGCTCAACTATAGCGGGAGTCCAAGAGACC.

There are many counts of this clone. The read ends 3 residues before the CDR3 terminus; that terminus is restored from the germline J gene. V usage is TRBV2 and J usage is TRBJ2-1, with 7 nucleotides matching TRBD2. Trimming took 5 bases from V and 6 from J; bases not matched to a gene: 7. There are 14 residues in the CDR3. Germline CDR1 is SNHLY and CDR2 is FYNNEI. CDR3: CASSRLAVPNEQFF. CDR3 DNA, as far as it was read: TGTGCCAGCAGTCGGCTAGCGGTACCCAATGAG.

This clone was detected many times. Sequencing ends 3 residues short of the CDR3 end; the germline J gene provides the rest. The rearrangement uses TRBV20-1 and TRBJ2-3, with D perhaps matching TRBD2 (7 bases). CDR3 length: 14 residues. The V gene lost 5 bases and the J gene lost 2 bases, with 14 bases spanning the gap. CDR1 and CDR2 from the germline V gene are DFQATT and SNEGSKA (reference sequence). The sequenced CDR3 bases are TGCAGTGCTCCTAAGGGGGGGAACACAGATACG. Amino acids: CSAPKGGNTDT. The entire CDR3 sequence reads CSAPKGGNTDTQYF.

Ten or more counts support this clone. The missing CDR3 end, 3 residues past where the read stops, is filled in from the germline J gene. The chain uses TRBV19 and TRBJ2-7; 11 bases align to TRBD2. The CDR3 is 14 residues long. V gave up 4 bases and J gave up 3 bases; unmatched junction bases: 2. Germline V lookup: CDR1 LNHDA, CDR2 SQIVND (reference sequence). CDR3 DNA, as far as it was read: TGTGCCAGTAGTAGCGGGACTAGCGGCTACGAG. Its translation is CASSSGTSGYE. The whole CDR3 region reads CASSSGTSGYEQYF.

This clone was observed at least ten times. Coverage ceases 3 residues before the CDR3 finishes, and the germline J gene fills in the end. J is TRBJ2-5 and V is TRBV20-1; D is unclear. The CDR3 totals 16 residues. CDR1 and CDR2 from the germline V gene are DFQATT and SNEGSKA (reference sequence). V lost 2 bases and J lost 2, with 18 bases in between. The part of the CDR3 DNA that was read is TGCAGTGCTAGAAAGGCACGTGGTAGCAGACAAGAGACC. Its protein product is CSARKARGSRQET. The whole CDR3 sequence is CSARKARGSRQETQYF.

This clone was seen repeatedly, ten times or more. The CDR3: CSARGRRESYEQYF. The CDR3 bases that were read are TGCAGTGCTAGAGGACGGCGGGAGAGCTACGAG. The chain employs TRBV20-1 and TRBJ2-7; TRBD2 matches 7 bases. The read terminates 3 residues before the CDR3 end, so the remaining end is supplied by the germline J gene. The CDR3 length is 14 residues. The germline V gene encodes CDR1 DFQATT and CDR2 SNEGSKA (reference sequence). V shed 1 base, J shed 3 bases, and the junction held 6 bases outside the gene matches.

This clone was seen only a few times. The CDR3 end lies 3 residues beyond the end of the read and is filled in from the germline J gene. The genes are TRBV2 and TRBJ1-1; D gene unclear. The CDR3 runs 13 residues. Germline V gives CDR1 SNHLY, CDR2 FYNNEI. The V end was cut by 6 bases, the J end by 3 bases, with 11 bases between. The DNA read from the CDR3 is TGTGCCAGCAGACCAGACGGGGACACTGAA. Translated: CASRPDGDTE. The full-length CDR3 reads as CASRPDGDTEAFF.

This clone has at least ten counts. Coverage ceases 3 residues before the CDR3 finishes, and the germline J gene fills in the end. J is TRBJ2-1 and V is TRBV24-1; D gene unclear. Germline CDR1 and CDR2: KGHDR and SFDVKD. Trimming removed 4 bases from V and 5 bases from J, with 11 bases in between. CDR3 length: 14 residues. CDR3 protein: CATSDPDLHNEQFF. The part of the CDR3 DNA that was read is TGTGCCACCAGTGACCCAGACTTGCACAATGAG.

This clone has at least ten counts. The CDR3 is cut off 3 residues early in the read; its end comes from the germline J gene. This sequence joins TRBV5-1 and TRBJ2-3; TRBD1 agrees at 7 bases. The CDR3 totals 18 residues. The junction had 19 bases not matched to a gene; V was cut back by 4 bases and J by 5 bases. CDR1 is SGHRS, CDR2 YFSETQ, per germline. CDR3 loop: CASSQPIKGGNGVDTQYF. The DNA read from the CDR3 is TGCGCCAGCAGCCAACCGATAAAAGGGGGCAACGGGGTAGATACG.

The sample holds many counts of this clone. The CDR3 extends 3 residues past the end of the read, so its final part is completed from the germline J gene. This chain joins TRBV2 and TRBJ2-2, with D perhaps matching TRBD1 (6 bases). Germline CDR1 and CDR2: SNHLY and FYNNEI. The length of the CDR3 is 14 residues. V dropped 2 bases and J dropped 6 bases, with 10 bases sitting between them. The CDR3 DNA, read in part, is TGTGCCAGCAGTGAAAAGCCAGGGGCCGGGGAG. Protein: CASSEKPGAGE. The whole CDR3 is CASSEKPGAGELFF.

In this sample, this clone turned up many times. CDR3 DNA (partial): TGTGCTAGTGGTTTGCCCTACGGGACAGCAAGCACAGATACG. This sequence encodes CASGLPYGTASTDT. From start to end, the CDR3 is CASGLPYGTASTDTQYF. The chain couples TRBV12-5 to TRBJ2-3; 7 nucleotides align to TRBD1. The sequenced fragment ends 3 residues before the CDR3 boundary, so the rest is inferred from the germline J gene. Unmatched junction bases numbered 8, after V lost 2 bases and J lost 0 bases. The CDR3 spans 17 residues. The germline V gene has CDR1 LGHNT and CDR2 FRNRAP.

This clone was recorded at least ten times. The read terminates 3 residues ahead of where the CDR3 ends, so the germline J gene completes it. The chain is built from TRBV2 and TRBJ1-1; D possibly corresponds to TRBD1 (6 bases). Between the trimmed V and J ends, which lost 8 bases and 5 bases, there was a span of 18 bases. Germline V CDR1 and CDR2: SNHLY, FYNNEI. This CDR3 contains 14 residues. CDR3 bases read: TGTGCCAGCTCCACATTGGACAGTCAAACTGAA. Protein sequence: CASSTLDSQTE. The whole CDR3 sequence is CASSTLDSQTEAFF.

At least ten counts were recorded for this clone. The sequence runs out 3 residues before the end of the CDR3; the remainder is reconstructed from the germline J gene. V is TRBV6-1 and J is TRBJ2-5, with TRBD2 as a possible D gene (5 bases). This CDR3 spans 15 amino acids. The germline CDR1 and CDR2 sequences are MNHNS and SASEGT. With 0 bases removed from V and 6 bases from J, the gap between germline ends came to 14 bases. CDR3 sequence: CASSEAPQTRQTQYF. CDR3 DNA, as far as it was read: TGTGCCAGCAGTGAAGCTCCACAAACTAGGCAGACC.

Many counts were recorded for this clone. The read finishes 3 residues shy of the CDR3 end, and the germline J gene is used to complete it. The chain joins TRBV6-2 or TRBV6-3 to TRBJ2-1; D possibly corresponds to TRBD2 (5 bases). Germline V lookup: CDR1 MNHEY, CDR2 SVGEGT. V was trimmed by 6 bases and J by 0 bases, leaving 15 bases between them. The CDR3 runs 16 residues. The CDR3 sequence: CASRDPLGSSYNEQFF. The DNA read from the CDR3 is TGTGCCAGCAGGGACCCACTAGGGAGCTCCTACAATGAG.

The table lists this clone with many counts. From the germline J gene comes the end of the CDR3, since the read stops 3 residues before it. This chain links TRBV28 with TRBJ2-3, with TRBD2 identical over 7 bases. The CDR3 spans 14 residues. J lost 3 bases, V lost 4 bases, and 4 bases had no gene match. The V gene's germline CDR1 is MDHEN and CDR2 SYDVKM. The CDR3 sequence: CASSSPAGTDTQYF. Partial CDR3 DNA: TGTGCCAGCAGTTCCCCAGCGGGAACAGATACG.

This clone was observed many times. The CDR3 end lies 3 residues beyond the end of the read and is filled in from the germline J gene. V gene TRBV4-1 combines with J gene TRBJ2-3; possible D gene TRBD1, 5 bases. Germline assignment: CDR1 MGHRA and CDR2 YSYEKL. V lost 0 bases to trimming and J lost 0 bases, with 10 bases between them. The CDR3 covers 16 residues. The DNA read from the CDR3 is TGCGCCAGCAGCCAAGATACGCAGGGAAGCACAGATACG. This codes for CASSQDTQGSTDT. The CDR3, in full, reads CASSQDTQGSTDTQYF.

This clone was recorded at least ten times. The CDR3 end lies 3 residues beyond the end of the read and is filled in from the germline J gene. The chain carries TRBV20-1 and TRBJ1-1, with TRBD1 as a possible D gene (6 bases). The CDR3 is 14 amino acids. CDR1 DFQATT and CDR2 SNEGSKA come from the germline V gene (reference sequence). V lost 6 bases to trimming and J lost 4 bases, with 18 bases between them. This CDR3 is CSAVGRLGATEAFF. The sequenced CDR3 bases are TGCAGTGCAGTCGGGCGCTTGGGGGCCACTGAA.

This clone has at least ten counts. The observed sequence ends 3 residues before the CDR3 terminus, with the missing tail filled in from the germline J gene. The V gene is TRBV18, the J gene TRBJ1-1; TRBD1 is a possible D gene (5 bases). Germline CDR1 is KGHSH and CDR2 is LQKENI. The CDR3 has 15 residues. V lost 6 bases, J lost 2 bases, and 16 bases lay in between. The part of the CDR3 DNA that was read is TGTGCCAGCTCCGCTAGGAGACAGTCCAACACTGAA. Its translation: CASSARRQSNTE. In full, the CDR3 is CASSARRQSNTEAFF.

The table lists this clone with many counts. Sequencing ends 3 residues short of the CDR3 end; the germline J gene provides the rest. This chain connects TRBV7-6 to TRBJ2-7; 7 bases line up with TRBD2. Trimming cost V 5 bases and J 5 bases; bases outside gene matches: 18. This CDR3 is 17 amino acids long. Germline V gene sequence: CDR1 SGHVS, CDR2 FNYEAQ. This CDR3 is CASSQWTGGTKVHEQYF. CDR3 DNA, as far as it was read: TGTGCCAGCAGCCAATGGACGGGCGGGACTAAGGTCCACGAG. Full variable domain (remainder filled in from reference TRBV7-6 and TRBJ2-7): GAGVSQSPRYKVTKRGQDVALRCDPISGHVSLYWYRQALGQGPEFLTYFNYEAQQDKSGLPNDRFSAERPEGSISTLTIQRTEQRDSAMYRCASSQWTGGTKVHEQYFGPGTRLTVT.

This clone occurred many times. The CDR3 end lies 3 residues beyond the end of the read and is filled in from the germline J gene. The chain is built from TRBV18 and TRBJ2-4, with TRBD2 matching 11 bases. The length of the CDR3 is 20 residues. Germline assignment: CDR1 KGHSH and CDR2 LQKENI. J lost 0 bases, V lost 2 bases, and 12 bases had no gene match. The sequenced CDR3 bases are TGTGCCAGCTCACCAACCCCCGGGCTAGCGGGAGGTCTAGCCAAAAACATT. Its protein is CASSPTPGLAGGLAKNI. The complete CDR3 sequence is CASSPTPGLAGGLAKNIQYF. Drawing the rest from reference TRBV18 and TRBJ2-4, the complete variable domain is NAGVMQNPRHLVRRRGQEARLRCSPMKGHSHVYWYRQLPEEGLKFMVYLQKENIIDESGMPKERFSAEFPKEGPSILRIQQVVRGDSAAYFCASSPTPGLAGGLAKNIQYFGAGTRLSVL.